The clone carrying this T cell receptor beta chain was seen only a few times. TCRdb called the 5' RACE reads again in MiXCR, with one record for every CDR3 protein. The sample lists hundreds of thousands of distinct CDR3 sequences, 13% occurring once. The sample belongs to a study of T cells after yellow fever vaccination. Germline V CDR1 and CDR2: MNHEY, SVGAGI. The CDR3 has 14 residues. V was trimmed by 7 bases and J by 0 bases, leaving 10 bases between them. The specimen was PBMCs, collected on the day of the yellow fever booster vaccination. The chain employs TRBV6-5 and TRBJ1-3; no clear D gene. The receptor was derived from a man between 25 and 39 years old who received the YFV17D yellow fever vaccine. The CDR3: CASTKDASGNTIYF. The DNA of the CDR3 is TGTGCCAGCACTAAGGACGCCTCTGGAAACACCATATATTTT.